This TCR beta chain was identified in a study of T cells after yellow fever vaccination (dated by TCRdb to the late 2010s). Broadly, across the study: The SMART-Seq v4 Ultra Low Input RNA kit was used to prepare libraries from fractions with low cell numbers. To follow T-cell clones before and after primary and booster YFV17D yellow fever vaccination, bulk TCR alpha and beta repertoires were sequenced over time. Two healthy male donors, one aged 18 to 30 and one aged 30 to 40 years, were included in the cohort. Blood was drawn at multiple timepoints before and after primary and secondary immunization, with bulk PBMC replicates and cell subsets isolated.

About this clonotype itself: What this receptor recognizes is not known. Base qualities are not at hand, and no much larger clone is one base apart.

What the treatment or condition label conveys for this sample: live attenuated yellow fever vaccine strain. A standard Ficoll-Paque protocol was used to isolate PBMCs from peripheral blood. Dynabeads CD4 and CD8 positive selection kits were used to isolate the CD4 and CD8 T-cell fractions. TriZol was used to extract RNA from bulk PBMCs, CD4 and CD8 fractions, and dextramer-positive and dextramer-negative fractions. What the study reported, not specific to this receptor: After the booster, most clones that had expanded after primary vaccination were detected again (approximately 95% of CD4 and around 88% of CD8), suggesting broad maintenance of memory. A small share of clonotypes occurred in both CD4 and CD8 compartments, likely arising from convergent recombination. Computational filtering was required because FACS-sorted repertoires could contain abundant contaminating clonotypes from the bulk population. The secondary T-cell response was weaker than the primary response but faster, peaking on day 5 instead of day 15. Only two donors were included in the study, so the extent to which the findings can be generalized is limited.

Counted from cysteine to phenylalanine, this CDR3 has 14 amino acids. Here the CDR3 DNA is all that survives: 42 bases in frame from base 1. As encoded in the germline V gene (reference sequence), CDR1 is SEHNR while CDR2 is FQNEAQ. V was cut back by 5 bases and J by 4 bases, leaving a gap of 12 bases between them. TCR cDNA was made using 5'RACE template switching, a step that added a universal primer site and unique molecular identifiers. Priming for cDNA synthesis came from both the TCR alpha and TCR beta constant segments. Library amplification used two PCR steps, and the second PCR step added sample barcodes and sequencing adapters. Sequencing of the libraries was done on either Illumina HiSeq 2500 (2x100 bp) or NovaSeq (2x150 bp). The authors processed their data as follows. Reads were demultiplexed and collapsed into UMI consensus sequences with MIGEC, and V(D)J alignment was performed with MiXCR. Vaccine-responding clonotypes were defined with edgeR using replicate PBMC samples, requiring FDR below 0.01 and a log2 fold change above 5 up to day 15. Each bulk clonotype was labeled CD4 or CD8 based on which sequenced repertoire, CD4 or CD8, contained the clonotype at higher abundance. The public reads were quality trimmed at Q25 with fastp and then assembled into clones with MiXCR by TCRdb, keeping productive beta chains. Rows with one shared CDR3 protein collapse into an entry with the most common genes and DNA. The V and J calls and clone size are TCRdb's, not the authors'. The sample table records 250,000 to 300,000 distinct CDR3 sequences; about an eighth of these occur just once. Jointly, the top ten make up 0.4% to 0.65% of the sample.

This sample comprised CD4+ T cells sorted from PBMCs, obtained 45 days after the yellow fever booster vaccination. The TCR comes from a man aged 30 to 39 who received the YFV17D yellow fever vaccine. The sequence is built from TRBV7-9 and TRBJ1-5, with no D gene named confidently. The DNA sequence follows: TGTGCCAGCAGCCCAGGCTCTCCAAATCAGCCCCAGCATTTT. It is translated as CASSPGSPNQPQHF.